Here is one T cell receptor (beta chain) with its context. Antigen specificity is unknown. The CDR3 length is 13 residues. The V end was cut by 5 bases, the J end by 4 bases, with 9 bases between. CDR1 and CDR2 (germline): SGHAT, FQNNGV. The data were obtained in a study of shared clonotypes between healthy human individuals. Data came from immunoSEQ multiplex PCR; TCRdb stores just in-frame clones and leaves some out. The sample records about 180,000 clones, just under 95% being singletons. The donors were adults (healthy and HIV-negative) with no recent acute infections or vaccinations. The donors, all of them Caucasian adults, lived in Nashville, Tennessee. Study observations and caveats: It was the non-shared clonotypes that had lower generation probabilities than clonotypes shared by all four donors. A handful of donors showed sharing of approximately 5% of naive CD4 clonotypes.

Sample: naive CD4+ T cells sorted from blood. As to subset: CD45RA+ positively selected. This TCR derives from a woman aged 25 to 45 in good health. The chain links TRBV11-2 to TRBJ1-5, with unresolved D. The chain's CDR3 is CASSLGRNQPQHF. The CDR3 DNA is TGTGCCAGCAGCCTAGGTAGGAATCAGCCCCAGCATTTT.